Listed here is a single T cell receptor (beta chain). What it binds is not known. This sample stems from a study of a mutant IDH1 vaccine in newly diagnosed glioma. Overall study context: Vaccine administration was initiated 4-6 weeks following radiotherapy alone, or with temozolomide cycles. Week 47 marked visit V13, whereas week 35 marked visit V12.

Germline V gives CDR1 SGDLS, CDR2 YYNGEE. The CDR3 spans 17 residues. V lost 5 bases and J lost 0; bases outside the gene matches: 9. Libraries were prepared by immunoSEQ multiplex PCR; TCRdb keeps only in-frame clonotypes and omits some of them. This repertoire shows about 50,000 clones, over 60% found once; its top ten account for about 4.9%. Regarding time point: week 47, end of study. Doses comprised 300 ug of mutant IDH1 20-mer peptide each, plus topical imiquimod. The sequencing here drew on PBMCs, taken from a glioma patient whose treatment included an IDH1 peptide vaccine. The chain combines TRBV9 with TRBJ2-3, with TRBD2 matching over 10 bases. This TCR came from a woman between 40 and 50 years old with glioma. Some clones in this sample may be carry-over from other donors' samples. The CDR3, as DNA: TGTGCCAGCAGGAGAGGGGGTAGCGGGGGGAGCACAGATACGCAGTATTTT. It specifies CASRRGGSGGSTDTQYF. Based on the CDR3 plus reference TRBV9 and TRBJ2-3, the full variable domain is DSGVTQTPKHLITATGQRVTLRCSPRSGDLSVYWYQQSLDQGLQFLIQYYNGEERAKGNILERFSAQQFPDLHSELNLSSLELGDSALYFCASRRGGSGGSTDTQYFGPGTRLTVL.